The 16 T cell receptor beta chains reported below all come from one sample, sequenced in a study of cytomegalovirus exposure and HLA in healthy donors (dated 2017 in TCRdb). Library prep was done by the immunoSEQ multiplex PCR assay. Here the immuneACCESS table is served through TCRdb, limited to in-frame sequences with V and J called. Missing clones are a known gap in these copies; in checked studies unresolved V genes cover under half, and the rest lacks a known reason. The sample includes under 250,000 clones, with around 86% observed a single time. The ten top clones hold 2% to 2.5% of the sample. Source material: PBMCs. The receptors derive from a woman aged 18-29 years in good health and CMV-seropositive.

This sequence joins TRBV5-4 and TRBJ1-1; D possibly corresponds to TRBD1 (5 bases). There are 13 residues in the CDR3. V lost 5 bases and J 4 bases, leaving 12 bases between the germline ends. Germline V gene lookup returns CDR1 SGHNT and CDR2 YYREEE (reference sequence). The CDR3 is CASRAGGSTEAFF. Written as DNA, the CDR3 is TGTGCCAGCAGAGCCGGGGGAAGCACTGAAGCTTTCTTT.

This clone was recorded once. The rearrangement links TRBV18 to TRBJ2-7; TRBD2 aligns across 13 bases. From germline, CDR1 is KGHSH and CDR2 LQKENI. The CDR3 consists of 16 residues. The V gene end was trimmed by 0 bases and the J gene end by 3 bases; junction bases not matched to a gene: 2. CDR3 sequence: CASSPPGLAGIYEQYF. Written as DNA, the CDR3 is TGTGCCAGCTCACCACCGGGACTAGCGGGGATCTACGAGCAGTACTTC.

Here the CDR3 DNA reads TGTGCCAGTAGGGAGACAGGGGGTCTTGAGACCCAGTACTTC. This encodes CASRETGGLETQYF. The chain joins TRBV19 to TRBJ2-5; TRBD1 matches 9 bases. Per the germline V gene, CDR1 is LNHDA and CDR2 is SQIVND (reference sequence). CDR3 length: 14 residues. With V trimmed by 6 bases and J by 5 bases, 7 bases remained unmatched.

The chain combines TRBV28 with TRBJ1-1; TRBD1 is a possible D gene (5 bases). The CDR3 sequence is 13 residues long. Germline V CDR1 and CDR2: MDHEN, SYDVKM. With 3 bases removed from V and 6 bases from J, the gap between germline ends came to 11 bases. In DNA, the CDR3 is TGTGCCAGCAGTTTGGGGGGTTTGGCTGAAGCTTTCTTT. Residues: CASSLGGLAEAFF.

The chain combines TRBV15 with TRBJ1-2, with 9 bases matching TRBD1. This CDR3 has 14 residues. Per the germline V gene, CDR1 is LNHNV and CDR2 is YYDKDF (reference sequence). J was trimmed by 4 bases and V by 0 bases; bases with no gene match: 0. The CDR3, as DNA: TGTGCCACCAGCAGAGAGACAGGGGGCTATGGCTACACCTTC. Translated, it gives CATSRETGGYGYTF.

The genes are TRBV28 and TRBJ2-2; the match to TRBD1 covers 7 bases. The CDR3 is 15 residues long. Germline V lookup: CDR1 MDHEN, CDR2 SYDVKM. After removal of 6 bases from V and 3 bases from J, the junction contained 7 bases not matched to a gene. The CDR3 loop reads CASRPADRYTGELFF. Written as DNA, the CDR3 is TGTGCCAGCAGACCAGCGGACAGGTACACCGGGGAGCTGTTTTTT.

The rearrangement uses TRBV15 and TRBJ2-1; D not resolved. Trimming removed 3 bases at V and 8 bases at J, with 14 bases between. The germline CDR1 and CDR2 sequences are LNHNV and YYDKDF (reference sequence). This CDR3 comprises 14 residues. The CDR3 protein is CATSRVPPVDEQFF. The CDR3 DNA reads as TGTGCCACCAGCAGGGTTCCACCGGTCGATGAGCAGTTCTTC.

The chain joins TRBV28 to TRBJ1-5, with 8 bases fitting TRBD1. Germline CDR1 MDHEN, CDR2 SYDVKM. The CDR3 is 14 amino acids. J gave up 7 bases and V 2 bases, and 4 bases lay outside the gene matches. Here the CDR3 reads CASSLGTGGQPQHF. The CDR3 nucleotides are TGTGCCAGCAGTTTAGGGACAGGTGGCCAGCCCCAGCATTTT.

The V gene is TRBV27, the J gene TRBJ2-7; 7 nucleotides match TRBD1. CDR1 MNHEY and CDR2 SMNVEV come from the germline V gene (reference sequence). The CDR3 spans 16 residues. With 5 bases clipped from V and 4 bases from J, the junction kept 14 bases outside the gene matches. The CDR3 spells CASSPKDNRGPYEQYF. In nucleotides, the CDR3 is TGTGCCAGCAGTCCGAAAGATAACAGGGGACCGTACGAGCAGTACTTC.

There are a few counts of this clone. The chain links TRBV25-1 to TRBJ1-5, with a tentative D call TRBD1 (5 bases). Trimming cost V 4 bases and J 1 base, with 8 bases left between them. The CDR3 runs to 14 residues. The germline V gene encodes CDR1 MGHDK and CDR2 SYGVNS. The CDR3 loop is CASSGGASNQPQHF. The CDR3 nucleotides are TGTGCCAGCAGTGGTGGGGCCAGCAATCAGCCCCAGCATTTT.

As regards this clone: The junction and the germline gene differ at one end; a read error may be behind it. This rearrangement joins TRBV4-2 to TRBJ2-7; D call uncertain. CDR3 size: 13 residues. CDR1 and CDR2 from the germline V gene are LGHNA and YNFKEQ. CDR3 nucleotide sequence: TGTGCCAGCAGCCAAGATGCGCCTTACGGGCAGTACTTC. It is translated as CASSQDAPYGQYF.

This CDR3 reads CASSIEGLGEQFF. CDR3 in DNA: TGTGCCAGTAGTATAGAGGGACTAGGGGAACAGTTCTTC. V and J are TRBV19 and TRBJ2-1, with 8 bases lining up with TRBD2. There are 13 residues in the CDR3. Germline loops: CDR1 LNHDA, CDR2 SQIVND (reference sequence). Unmatched junction bases numbered 5, after V lost 0 bases and J lost 13 bases. The variable domain in full, completed from reference TRBV19 and TRBJ2-1, reads DGGITQSPKYLFRKEGQNVTLSCEQNLNHDAMYWYRQDPGQGLRLIYYSQIVNDFQKGDIAEGYSVSREKKESFPLTVTSAQKNPTAFYLCASSIEGLGEQFFGPGTRLTVL.

This chain connects TRBV18 to TRBJ2-7; possibly TRBD2 for D (7 bases). This CDR3 region has 17 residues. The germline V gene has CDR1 KGHSH and CDR2 LQKENI. V shed 0 bases and J shed 0 bases, with 15 bases lying between them. The CDR3 is CASSPPRGGPSSYEQYF. As DNA, the CDR3 is TGTGCCAGCTCACCACCGAGGGGGGGCCCGAGCTCCTACGAGCAGTACTTC.

V usage is TRBV7-9 and J usage is TRBJ2-7; D not resolved. Germline CDR1 is SEHNR and CDR2 is FQNEAQ (reference sequence). This CDR3 has 15 residues. Trimming removed 5 bases at V and 2 bases at J, with 16 bases between. The CDR3 DNA sequence: TGTGCCAGCAGCACCAGCACAGCTGTCCCCTACGAGCAGTACTTC. Translating it yields CASSTSTAVPYEQYF. The complete variable domain, with remaining parts taken from reference TRBV7-9 and TRBJ2-7, reads DTGVSQNPRHKITKRGQNVTFRCDPISEHNRLYWYRQTLGQGPEFLTYFQNEAQLEKSRLLSDRFSAERPKGSFSTLEIQRTEQGDSAMYLCASSTSTAVPYEQYFGPGTRLTVT.

This chain joins TRBV5-5 and TRBJ1-2; maybe TRBD1 (5 bases). Germline V gene lookup returns CDR1 SGHKS and CDR2 YYEKEE (reference sequence). Between the trimmed V and J ends, which lost 6 bases and 4 bases, there was a span of 22 bases. CDR3 length: 16 amino acids. CDR3 protein: CASTTSGLGRIYGYTF. CDR3 bases: TGTGCCAGCACAACGTCAGGGCTCGGTCGGATCTATGGCTACACCTTC. The full variable domain, completed using reference TRBV5-5 and TRBJ1-2, is DAGVTQSPTHLIKTRGQQVTLRCSPISGHKSVSWYQQVLGQGPQFIFQYYEKEERGRGNFPDRFSARQFPNYSSELNVNALLLGDSALYLCASTTSGLGRIYGYTFGSGTRLTVV.

The chain uses TRBV2 and TRBJ1-3; 7 bases align to TRBD1. With V trimmed by 5 bases and J by 0 bases, 13 bases remained unmatched. Germline CDR1 SNHLY, CDR2 FYNNEI. This CDR3 spans 18 amino acids. In DNA, the CDR3 is TGTGCCAGCAGTCGGGGACAGATTTCACGGGACTCTGGAAACACCATATATTTT. Translated: CASSRGQISRDSGNTIYF.